Sequencing of this TCR beta chain was carried out in a study of lymphopenia after photon versus proton radiotherapy. General observations from the study: In patients who died, overall survival fell as post-nadir TCR diversity dropped more. Better survival with proton therapy was suggested as possible, not demonstrated.

The CDR3 has 17 amino acids. Germline assignment: CDR1 MDHEN and CDR2 SYDVKM. V lost 7 bases and J lost 8, with 27 bases in between. Regarding this clone: What it binds is unknown.

Repertoires were generated with immunoSEQ multiplex PCR, while TCRdb's copy carries only in-frame clones and drops some. Altogether about 39,000 clones are present, roughly nine tenths being singletons, with the ten largest covering roughly 15%. The origin of this receptor is a man in his 60s with cholangiocarcinoma. The gene calls are TRBV28 and TRBJ2-1; TRBD1 is a possible D gene (5 bases). The sequencing used peripheral blood, collected from a patient treated with photon-based radiotherapy. DNA of the CDR3: TGTGCCAGCATCCCTTCCGGGTCGGGCAGGGTAGGCGATGAGCAGTTCTTC. Translation gives CASIPSGSGRVGDEQFF.